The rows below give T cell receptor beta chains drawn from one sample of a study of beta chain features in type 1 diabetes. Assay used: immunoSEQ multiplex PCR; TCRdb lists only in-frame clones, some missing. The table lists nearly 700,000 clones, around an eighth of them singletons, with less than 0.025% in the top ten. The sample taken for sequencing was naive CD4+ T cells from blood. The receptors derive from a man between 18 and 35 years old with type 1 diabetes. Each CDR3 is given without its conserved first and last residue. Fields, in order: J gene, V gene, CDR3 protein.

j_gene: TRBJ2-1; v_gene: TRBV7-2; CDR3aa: ASSLDGGGSYNEQF
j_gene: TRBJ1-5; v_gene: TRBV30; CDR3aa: AWSDRGDQPQH
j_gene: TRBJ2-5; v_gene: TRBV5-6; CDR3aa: ASTPRGGEETQY
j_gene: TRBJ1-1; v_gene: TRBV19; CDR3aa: ASIFAGAAKGTEAF
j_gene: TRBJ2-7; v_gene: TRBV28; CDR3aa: ASRAQGSYEQY
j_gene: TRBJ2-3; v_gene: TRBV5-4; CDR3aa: ASSLGASQASDTQY
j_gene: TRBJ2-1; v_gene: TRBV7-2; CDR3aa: ASSPTSLGNEQF
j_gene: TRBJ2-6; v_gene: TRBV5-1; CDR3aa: ASRPSLGSSGANVLT
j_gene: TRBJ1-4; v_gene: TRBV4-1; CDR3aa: ASSRPDRGVGKLF
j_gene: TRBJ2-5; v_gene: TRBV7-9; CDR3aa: ASSPVGGQETQY
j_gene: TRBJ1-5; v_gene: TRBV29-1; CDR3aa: SVDGQGGQPQH
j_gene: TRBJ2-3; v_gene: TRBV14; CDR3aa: ASSQVGGGTDTQY